This TCR beta chain was identified in a study of blood T cell repertoires in COVID-19 (dated by TCRdb to about 2020). As for the study more broadly: Collaborator samples came from the United States, Italy and Spain and covered acute and convalescent phases of COVID-19. A freely available public database, intended as a resource for researchers studying the immune response to SARS-CoV-2, is where the repertoires were released. Where HLA class I and class II types were available, the types were taken from metadata supplied by the sample provider, not from assay-based typing. The dataset comprised deeply sampled blood TCRbeta repertoires from subjects exposed to, actively infected with, or recovered from COVID-19. The material from the prospective study consisted of cDNA or gDNA derived from T cells, B-cell-depleted T cells, or PBMCs. The samples were drawn from the first 160 participants of the ongoing ImmuneRACE study and from 1,200 or so subjects provided by 6 global collaborators. Nearly every sample came with metadata listing a de-identified subject ID, COVID-19 status, age in years and sex. Paper-wide results and their limitations: How much clinical and demographic metadata was included differed by source and by participant, and the metadata was provided uncurated.

Enrolling through a virtual design, the prospective study's participants ranged in age from about 18 to 89 years and lived across around 25 United States geographic areas. In the prospective study, cohorts were assigned on the basis of participant-reported clinical history obtained from a screening survey and a study questionnaire. Recovered participants in ImmuneRACE Cohort 3 were defined by two consecutive negative NP/OP PCR tests, clearance by a healthcare professional, or resolution of symptoms. In the prospective study, whole blood, serum and a nasopharyngeal or oropharyngeal swab were collected from each participant by mobile phlebotomists. Additional blood draws and questionnaires over an approximately 2-month period could optionally be provided by prospective study participants. Prospective study blood samples were shipped either frozen or at room temperature before DNA extraction. TCRbeta CDR3 regions were amplified from genomic DNA using the immunoSEQ Assay, a bias-controlled multiplex PCR. On the authors' methods: The number of nucleated cells in each sample was estimated by amplification of reference gene primers within the assay. To quantify the absolute abundance of each unique TCRbeta CDR3 rearrangement, sequence reads were collapsed and filtered. Productive Simpson clonality was computed per sample as the square root of Simpson's diversity index over productive rearrangements. As stored in TCRdb, this immuneACCESS dataset retains in-frame rearrangements with V and J assigned. A fraction of the clones does not appear; measured against another copy, unresolved V genes explain less than half of the discrepancy, and the remainder lacks a known reason. V and J calls plus clone size are reproduced from that table; the DNA served to infer D and trimming. This sample has hundreds of thousands of clones in its table, and 89% of those were observed once. The ten largest clones add up to roughly a tenth of the sample.

In this sample, this clone turned up once. Its antigen remains unidentified. The junction shows a germline mismatch at one end, possibly a read error. The specimen sequenced was PBMCs or T cells enriched from blood (not recorded which). This clonotype originated in a woman aged 40 to 50 who had recovered from COVID-19.

In nucleotide form, the sequence is TGTGCCAGCAGCGTCGAGCCGGGACTAGAATCCGGAGAGCTGTTTTTT. This translates into CASSVEPGLESGELFF. In this chain, TRBV9 is recombined with TRBJ2-2, and 8 bases in between align with TRBD2. The germline V gene supplies CDR1 SGDLS and CDR2 YYNGEE. From cysteine to phenylalanine, the CDR3 is 16 amino acids long. The retained sequence is limited to the CDR3, 48 bases, with the frame set at the first base. Reference TRBV9 and TRBJ2-2 proteins supply the regions before and after the CDR3; the full variable domain is: DSGVTQTPKHLITATGQRVTLRCSPRSGDLSVYWYQQSLDQGLQFLIQYYNGEERAKGNILERFSAQQFPDLHSELNLSSLELGDSALYFCASSVEPGLESGELFFGEGSRLTVL.